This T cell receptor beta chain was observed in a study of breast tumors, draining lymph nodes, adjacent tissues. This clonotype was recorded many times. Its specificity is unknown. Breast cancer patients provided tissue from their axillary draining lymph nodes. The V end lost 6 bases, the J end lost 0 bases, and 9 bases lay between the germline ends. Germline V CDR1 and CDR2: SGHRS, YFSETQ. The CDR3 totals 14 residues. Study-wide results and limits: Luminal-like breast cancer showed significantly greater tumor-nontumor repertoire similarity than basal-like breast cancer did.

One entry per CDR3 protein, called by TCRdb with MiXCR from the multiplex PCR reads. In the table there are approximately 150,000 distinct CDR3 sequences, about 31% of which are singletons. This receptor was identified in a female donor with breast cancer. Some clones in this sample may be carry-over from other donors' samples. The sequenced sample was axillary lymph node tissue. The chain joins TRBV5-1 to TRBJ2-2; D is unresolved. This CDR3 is CASKLPANTGELFF. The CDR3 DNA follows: TGCGCCAGCAAGTTGCCAGCGAACACCGGGGAGCTGTTTTTT.